This T cell receptor (beta chain) was captured in a study of T cells after yellow fever vaccination. Study findings and constraints: Post-booster repertoires again held most primary-vaccination clones (roughly 96% CD4, roughly 88% CD8).

TCR cDNA, made by 5'RACE template switching, carried an added universal primer site and UMIs. TCRdb re-analysed the 5' RACE reads in MiXCR, keeping a single row per CDR3 protein. Of 500,000 to 650,000 distinct CDR3 sequences in the sample, around 12% were seen once. The CDR3 is 11 amino acids. V gave up 8 bases and J gave up 5 bases, with 9 bases separating them. Germline CDR1 MGHDK, CDR2 SYGVNS. As for this clonotype: Antigen: not known.

The chain couples TRBV25-1 to TRBJ2-5, with TRBD2 as a possible D gene (5 bases). The receptor was isolated from a man aged 25 to 40 who received the YFV17D yellow fever vaccine. The source was PBMCs, collected on the day of the yellow fever booster vaccination. The CDR3 nucleotides are TGTGCCAGCCTGGACTGGGAGACCCAGTACTTC. Protein sequence: CASLDWETQYF.